The 32 T cell receptor beta chains listed next were all sequenced from one sample in a study of cytomegalovirus exposure and HLA in healthy donors. The primer mix had 60 Vbeta and 13 Jbeta primers. Produced via immunoSEQ multiplex PCR; TCRdb's table is partial and in-frame only. The data show around 90,000 clones, around 84% seen once. Material for sequencing was PBMCs. The origin of the receptors is a middle-aged woman in good health and CMV-seronegative.

The rearrangement links TRBV10-3 to TRBJ1-5, with 8 bases identical to TRBD1. V shed 0 bases, J shed 2 bases, and the junction held 0 bases outside the gene matches. CDR1 ENHRY and CDR2 SYGVKD come from the germline V gene. The CDR3 length is 15 residues. This chain's CDR3 is CAISESGQGNQPQHF. The CDR3 DNA follows: TGTGCCATCAGTGAGTCGGGACAGGGCAATCAGCCCCAGCATTTT.

V gene TRBV4-2 combines with J gene TRBJ2-2; D call uncertain. Trimming shortened V by 4 bases and J by 6 bases, and 12 bases separated the two germline ends. The CDR3 totals 14 residues. Germline CDR1 and CDR2: LGHNA and YNFKEQ. The CDR3 DNA reads TGTGCCAGCAGCCCCCGTCCTACGCCCGGGGAGCTGTTTTTT. Translation: CASSPRPTPGELFF.

The rearrangement uses TRBV30 and TRBJ2-6; possibly TRBD1 for D (5 bases). In germline, CDR1 is GTSNPN, CDR2 SVGIG (reference sequence). CDR3 length equals 16 residues. V was trimmed by 0 bases and J by 0 bases, leaving 9 bases between them. The CDR3 nucleotides read TGTGCCTGGAGTGTAGGGGTTCCCTCTGGGGCCAACGTCCTGACTTTC. This translates into CAWSVGVPSGANVLTF.

This clone was seen once. The rearrangement joins TRBV18 to TRBJ1-5, with a weak D call TRBD1 (5 bases). Deletions cut 5 bases from V and 5 bases from J, with 10 bases between. The CDR3 has 13 amino acids. Germline V gene lookup returns CDR1 KGHSH and CDR2 LQKENI. The CDR3 reads CASSSGSHQPQHF. CDR3 nucleotides: TGTGCCAGCTCATCAGGGTCACATCAGCCCCAGCATTTT.

This chain joins TRBV14 and TRBJ2-7; 7 bases line up with TRBD2. CDR1 is SGHDN and CDR2 is FVKESK in the germline V gene. The CDR3 is 16 amino acids. Trimming cost V 4 bases and J 0 bases; bases outside gene matches: 9. CDR3 protein: CASSPVVWDYSYEQYF. The CDR3 nucleotides read TGTGCCAGCAGCCCCGTCGTATGGGACTACTCCTACGAGCAGTACTTC.

The rearrangement uses TRBV9 and TRBJ1-5; perhaps TRBD1 as D (5 bases). The CDR3 is 14 amino acids. Trimming stripped 7 bases from V and 4 bases from J, with 15 bases between. From germline, CDR1 is SGDLS and CDR2 YYNGEE. The CDR3 spells CASAGTADNQPQHF. The CDR3 coding sequence is TGTGCCAGCGCGGGGACGGCCGATAATCAGCCCCAGCATTTT.

The chain joins TRBV10-3 to TRBJ1-2, with TRBD1 identical over 7 bases. This CDR3 has 13 residues. Germline V lookup: CDR1 ENHRY, CDR2 SYGVKD. V trimming: 5 bases; J trimming: 5 bases; junction bases outside the gene matches: 5. The CDR3 loop is CAISRDSEYGYTF. The CDR3 DNA sequence: TGTGCCATCAGTCGGGACAGCGAATATGGCTACACCTTC.

The chain has TRBV15 and TRBJ1-2; D is perhaps TRBD1 (6 bases). The CDR3 is 16 residues long. Trimming cost V 0 bases and J 0 bases, with 11 bases left between them. Looked up from germline, CDR1 is LNHNV and CDR2 is YYDKDF (reference sequence). The CDR3 sequence is CATSRDDRSANYGYTF. As DNA, the CDR3 is TGTGCCACCAGCAGAGATGACAGGTCAGCTAACTATGGCTACACCTTC.

Worth noting for this clone: One junction end disagrees with the germline gene, perhaps due to a read error. J is TRBJ2-7 and V is TRBV7-9; either TRBD1 or TRBD2 may supply D (7 bases each). This CDR3 comprises 12 residues. Germline-derived CDR1 and CDR2 are SEHNR and FQNEAQ (reference sequence). The CDR3 sequence: CSSGDRIYEQYF. The CDR3 DNA reads TGTTCCAGCGGGGACAGAATCTACGAGCAGTACTTC.

V and J are TRBV5-6 and TRBJ2-5; 7 nucleotides agree with TRBD1. The V gene end was trimmed by 5 bases and the J gene end by 5 bases; junction bases not matched to a gene: 12. The germline CDR1 and CDR2 sequences are SGHDT and YYEEEE. The CDR3 runs 15 residues. The CDR3 spells CASSPTTGYVETQYF. The CDR3 DNA is TGTGCCAGCAGTCCGACGACAGGGTATGTCGAGACCCAGTACTTC.

This clone was recorded a few times. The chain uses TRBV11-1 and TRBJ2-7; weak D call: TRBD1 (6 bases). In germline, CDR1 is SGHAT, CDR2 FQDESV (reference sequence). This CDR3 is built from 13 residues. V dropped 5 bases and J dropped 7 bases, with 15 bases sitting between them. Written as DNA, the CDR3 is TGTGCCAGCAGCCAGGTACAGGGAAGGGAGCAGTACTTC. This codes for CASSQVQGREQYF.

The J gene is TRBJ2-1, the V gene TRBV5-1; 9 bases are a match to TRBD2. V lost 0 bases, J lost 9 bases, and 25 bases stayed unmatched. CDR3 length equals 21 residues. CDR1 and CDR2 (germline): SGHRS, YFSETQ. The CDR3 loop is CASSLGRPGRVAGVPGSEQFF. CDR3 bases: TGCGCCAGCAGCTTGGGTAGGCCAGGGAGGGTAGCGGGAGTACCCGGGAGTGAGCAGTTCTTC.

The rearrangement joins TRBV6-1 to TRBJ1-1; TRBD1 might be the D (5 bases). Trimming removed 4 bases from V and 4 bases from J, with 10 bases in between. This CDR3 comprises 13 residues. Germline assignment: CDR1 MNHNS and CDR2 SASEGT. The CDR3 nucleotides are TGTGCCAGCAGTGTGCAGGGTACCACTGAAGCTTTCTTT. Translated: CASSVQGTTEAFF.

The table lists this clone with a few counts. The rearrangement joins TRBV6-1 to TRBJ2-7; 9 bases are shared with TRBD1. CDR3 size: 14 residues. CDR1 and CDR2 from the germline V gene are MNHNS and SASEGT. J was trimmed by 10 bases and V by 8 bases; bases with no gene match: 15. The CDR3 region is CASPNPGQGLIQYF. Written as DNA, the CDR3 is TGTGCCAGCCCCAACCCGGGACAGGGACTTATACAGTACTTC.

This rearrangement joins TRBV28 to TRBJ1-3; D perhaps matches TRBD1 (5 bases). The germline V gene encodes CDR1 MDHEN and CDR2 SYDVKM. The CDR3 totals 14 residues. The V and J ends lost 3 bases and 2 bases respectively, with 8 bases between them. The DNA of the CDR3 is TGTGCCAGCAGTTTTGGGGGGGCTGGAAACACCATATATTTT. Translating gives CASSFGGAGNTIYF.

The chain carries TRBV7-9 and TRBJ1-1; 9 nucleotides line up with TRBD1. The CDR3 is made up of 14 amino acids. Losses at the gene ends were 6 bases for V and 8 bases for J; bases not matched to a gene: 10. CDR1 is SEHNR, CDR2 FQNEAQ, per germline (reference sequence). CDR3 residues: CASSLGQGGGEAFF. The CDR3 nucleotides are TGTGCCAGCAGTTTGGGACAGGGAGGGGGAGAAGCTTTCTTT.

The chain employs TRBV10-3 and TRBJ2-5, with TRBD1 matching over 9 bases. Looked up from germline, CDR1 is ENHRY and CDR2 is SYGVKD. After removal of 8 bases from V and 5 bases from J, the junction contained 9 bases not matched to a gene. The CDR3 is made up of 14 amino acids. This CDR3 reads CAIRGDRVFETQYF. CDR3 coding DNA: TGTGCCATCCGTGGGGACAGGGTTTTTGAGACCCAGTACTTC.

The gene calls are TRBV28 and TRBJ2-7, with D possibly TRBD1 on 6 matching bases. This CDR3 contains 15 residues. V was shortened by 6 bases and J by 5 bases, with 20 bases between the two germline ends. Germline CDR1 is MDHEN and CDR2 is SYDVKM. The CDR3 nucleotides are TGTGCCAGCAGGCCACAAACAGGGTTAATCCACGAGCAGTACTTC. This codes for CASRPQTGLIHEQYF.

The chain has TRBV4-2 and TRBJ1-3, with a weak D call TRBD1 (5 bases). The germline V and J ends were trimmed by 1 base and 0 bases, with 10 bases remaining between them. The CDR3 length is 16 residues. Looked up from germline, CDR1 is LGHNA and CDR2 is YNFKEQ. The CDR3 DNA reads TGTGCCAGCAGCCAAGTCCAGGGCTTCTCTGGAAACACCATATATTTT. It specifies CASSQVQGFSGNTIYF.

The J gene is TRBJ1-5, the V gene TRBV7-2; D is perhaps TRBD1 (6 bases). Germline lookup yields CDR1 SGHTA and CDR2 FQGNSA. V was shortened by 8 bases and J by 4 bases, with 12 bases between the two germline ends. The CDR3 consists of 13 residues. The CDR3 loop is CASGVRGNQPQHF. As DNA, the CDR3 is TGTGCCAGCGGAGTCAGGGGTAATCAGCCCCAGCATTTT. The whole variable domain, filled in from reference TRBV7-2 and TRBJ1-5, reads GAGVSQSPSNKVTEKGKDVELRCDPISGHTALYWYRQSLGQGLEFLIYFQGNSAPDKSGLPSDRFSAERTGGSVSTLTIQRTQQEDSAVYLCASGVRGNQPQHFGDGTRLSIL.

The chain links TRBV5-1 to TRBJ1-1; D ambiguous. CDR1 and CDR2 (germline): SGHRS, YFSETQ. This CDR3 comprises 13 residues. Trimming removed 2 bases from V and 8 bases from J, with 13 bases in between. CDR3 coding DNA: TGCGCCAGCAGCTTTAGTGGGGAGACAGAAGCTTTCTTT. Its protein product is CASSFSGETEAFF.

As concerns this clone: It is unclear where the CDR3 begins or ends on the DNA, so no DNA is shown, and the CDR3 is as TCRdb lists it. The chain employs TRBV6-5 and TRBJ2-1; TRBD2 is the table's D call, not checked against the DNA. Germline V lookup: CDR1 MNHEY, CDR2 SVGAGI. The CDR3 totals 16 residues, both ends included. CDR3 sequence: CASSYFASGSTNEQLF.

V and J are TRBV9 and TRBJ2-1, with 9 bases matching TRBD2. CDR1 and CDR2 (germline): SGDLS, YYNGEE. The ends lost 1 base at V and 4 bases at J; junction bases unmatched: 6. This CDR3 spans 16 amino acids. The DNA of the CDR3 is TGTGCCAGCAGCGTATTAGCGGGAGTGGGGTACAATGAGCAGTTCTTC. It is translated as CASSVLAGVGYNEQFF.

V gene TRBV7-7 combines with J gene TRBJ2-2, with D perhaps TRBD2 (7 bases). CDR1 and CDR2 from the germline V gene are SSHAT and FNYEAQ (reference sequence). This CDR3 has 14 residues. The CDR3 sequence is CASSAGANTGELFF. In DNA, the CDR3 is TGTGCTAGCTCTGCGGGGGCCAACACCGGGGAGCTGTTTTTT.

The chain couples TRBV5-4 to TRBJ2-5; tentative D call: TRBD2 (6 bases). The CDR3 loop spans 16 amino acids. V gave up 4 bases and J gave up 5 bases, with 21 bases separating them. The germline V gene encodes CDR1 SGHNT and CDR2 YYREEE (reference sequence). The DNA of the CDR3 is TGTGCCAGCAGCACTCCGGAGGGCGGTGCGTTTGAGACCCAGTACTTC. It specifies CASSTPEGGAFETQYF.

This chain connects TRBV11-3 to TRBJ2-3; 8 bases fit TRBD2. Germline assignment: CDR1 SGHNT and CDR2 YENEEA. The CDR3 runs to 16 residues. After removal of 1 base from V and 0 bases from J, the junction contained 3 bases not matched to a gene. The DNA for the CDR3 is TGTGCCAGCAGCTTAGGAAGCGGGAGTAGCACAGATACGCAGTATTTT. Amino acid sequence: CASSLGSGSSTDTQYF.

This clone has just a few counts. This rearrangement joins TRBV19 to TRBJ1-2, with 8 nucleotides matching TRBD1. The CDR3 runs 12 residues. V was pared by 8 bases and J by 6 bases, with 5 bases of the junction left unmatched. CDR1 is LNHDA, CDR2 SQIVND, per germline (reference sequence). The CDR3 sequence: CASGGTGDGYTF. Written as DNA, the CDR3 is TGTGCCAGTGGCGGGACAGGCGATGGCTACACCTTC.

The rearrangement uses TRBV7-2 and TRBJ2-7, with D possibly TRBD1 on 5 matching bases. The CDR3 runs to 14 residues. The germline V gene encodes CDR1 SGHTA and CDR2 FQGNSA. V lost 4 bases, J lost 2 bases, and 12 bases lay in between. The CDR3 DNA reads TGTGCCAGCAGCTCGTTGGGGCTAGCCTACGAGCAGTACTTC. Protein: CASSSLGLAYEQYF.

This clone occurred once. This chain links TRBV18 with TRBJ1-4, with D possibly TRBD1 on 6 matching bases. Trimming removed 2 bases at V and 8 bases at J, with 12 bases between. Germline assignment: CDR1 KGHSH and CDR2 LQKENI. The length of the CDR3 is 14 residues. For the CDR3, the DNA is TGTGCCAGCTCACCAAACAGGGCTGGGGAAAAACTGTTTTTT. It is translated as CASSPNRAGEKLFF.

The chain recombines TRBV28 with TRBJ1-4; 9 positions agree with TRBD1. With V trimmed by 3 bases and J by 7 bases, 6 bases remained unmatched. Per the germline V gene, CDR1 is MDHEN and CDR2 is SYDVKM. CDR3 length: 15 residues. The CDR3 sequence is CASSLPQGAGEKLFF. The CDR3 DNA is TGTGCCAGCAGTTTGCCACAGGGGGCAGGTGAAAAACTGTTTTTT.

This chain links TRBV6-1 with TRBJ2-3, with D perhaps matching TRBD1 (5 bases). The V gene lost 6 bases and the J gene lost 1 base, with 5 bases spanning the gap. The CDR3 consists of 12 residues. From germline, CDR1 is MNHNS and CDR2 SASEGT. CDR3 in amino acids: CASSRGTDTQYF. CDR3 sequence (DNA): TGTGCCAGCAGCAGGGGCACAGATACGCAGTATTTT.

This rearrangement joins TRBV27 to TRBJ2-5; 9 nucleotides line up with TRBD2. The J call is in doubt because the DNA end fits TRBJ2-7 better. The length of the CDR3 is 13 residues. Germline V lookup: CDR1 MNHEY, CDR2 SMNVEV (reference sequence). The CDR3 is CASYGREGLEQYF. The CDR3 DNA is TGTGCCAGCTATGGGCGGGAGGGCCTCGAGCAGTACTTC.